This T cell receptor beta chain was recorded in a study of vaccination effects on CD4 cells after COVID-19. General observations from the study: Clones arising from infection and from vaccination showed marked clonal contraction late after vaccination. Convalescent patients were scarce, and early post-infection timepoints were absent.

The protocol was immunoSEQ multiplex PCR, while the TCRdb copy is restricted to in-frame clones and leaves out a portion. The sample yields 45,000 to 60,000 clones, roughly three quarters seen once. This clone was found once. Antigen: not known. CDR3 length: 13 amino acids. V was clipped by 5 bases and J by 7 bases, with 15 bases between them. Following culture for more than 9 days, CD4+ T cells were isolated. This individual tested PCR-positive for SARS-CoV-2 infection between March and December 2020. Half-medium replacement with IL-2 medium occurred on days 3 and 7. The sequences come from CD4+ T cells from PBMCs cultured without peptide, collected before COVID-19 vaccination. The TCR originated in a human donor who had a prior SARS-CoV-2 infection. The rearrangement uses TRBV12-3 or TRBV12-4 and TRBJ2-7, with D possibly being TRBD2 (5 bases). CDR3 coding DNA: TGTGCCAGCAGTCGAGGGCTTCTTTTGGAGCAGTACTTC. Residues: CASSRGLLLEQYF.